Listed here are 28 T cell receptor beta chains from one sample, sequenced in a study of blood T cells in healthy people across ages. Then a second PCR, running about 6 to 12 cycles, was carried out with a sample-barcoded 5' primer and a J-beta primer mix. TCRdb reanalysed the 5' RACE reads using MiXCR and keeps one entry per CDR3 protein. Among hundreds of thousands of distinct CDR3 sequences, approximately 52% were seen once, and the ten largest hold less than 15%. Source material: blood. The receptors here all came from a woman aged 80 or older in good health.

This chain links TRBV28 with TRBJ2-4; tentatively, D is TRBD2 (5 bases). Per the germline V gene, CDR1 is MDHEN and CDR2 is SYDVKM. CDR3 length: 12 amino acids. V gave up 2 bases and J gave up 13 bases, with 12 bases separating them. The CDR3: CASSLRVGGQYF. CDR3 coding DNA: TGTGCCAGCAGTTTAAGGGTGGGCGGGCAGTACTTC.

In the case of this clonotype: A read error may be the cause here, since a much bigger clone is one base away. This chain links TRBV13 with TRBJ2-3; 8 bases agree with TRBD1. Germline-derived CDR1 and CDR2 are PRHDT and FYEKMQ (reference sequence). The CDR3 is made up of 14 amino acids. J was trimmed by 7 bases and V by 4 bases; bases with no gene match: 7. The CDR3 loop is CASSYDRGANTQYF. For the CDR3, the DNA is TGTGCCAGCAGCTATGACAGGGGTGCAAATACGCAGTATTTT.

This clonotype was detected only a few times. This chain uses TRBV6-2 or TRBV6-3 with TRBJ2-1; 8 bases align to TRBD1. With 2 bases clipped from V and 7 bases from J, the junction kept 10 bases outside the gene matches. CDR3 length: 16 residues. Germline CDR1 reads MNHEY; CDR2 reads SVGEGT. DNA of the CDR3: TGTGCCAGCAGTTACGGGTGGACAGGGCGTCCGAATGAGCAGTTCTTC. The encoded protein is CASSYGWTGRPNEQFF.

This clonotype was observed once. The V and J genes are TRBV7-2 and TRBJ1-2; TRBD1 is a possible D gene (6 bases). The germline V gene encodes CDR1 SGHTA and CDR2 FQGNSA. V shed 0 bases and J shed 6 bases, with 17 bases lying between them. The CDR3 extends over 16 amino acids. CDR3: CASSLAVGQNGDGYTF. The CDR3 nucleotides read TGTGCCAGCAGCTTAGCAGTTGGACAGAATGGGGATGGCTACACCTTC.

With respect to this clonotype: An end of the junction differs from the germline gene, which may be a read error. The genes are TRBV28 and TRBJ2-2; a weak D match, TRBD2 (5 bases). The germline V gene encodes CDR1 MDHEN and CDR2 SYDVKM. This CDR3 region has 14 residues. The CDR3 DNA reads as TGTGCCAGCAGTACGGGGTCGAGAACCGGGGAGCAGTTTTTT. This gives the protein CASSTGSRTGEQFF.

The rearrangement links TRBV20-1 to TRBJ2-7; possibly TRBD2 for D (6 bases). The J call may be mistaken, given a closer DNA end match to TRBJ2-5. The CDR3 consists of 13 residues. Per the germline V gene, CDR1 is DFQATT and CDR2 is SNEGSKA (reference sequence). CDR3 nucleotides: TGCAGTGCTAGAGACCCAGGGAGGAAGACCCAGTACTTC. Its translation is CSARDPGRKTQYF.

The chain links TRBV10-1 to TRBJ2-2; D possibly matches TRBD1 or TRBD2 (5 bases each). CDR3 length equals 14 residues. The germline V gene encodes CDR1 WNHNN and CDR2 SYGVQD (reference sequence). V lost 3 bases and J 5 bases, leaving 10 bases between the germline ends. The CDR3 here is CASSDGRETGELFF. As DNA, the CDR3 is TGCGCCAGCAGTGACGGCAGGGAGACCGGGGAGCTGTTTTTT.

This clonotype occurred a few times. The chain combines TRBV6-5 with TRBJ2-2, with unresolved D. The V gene lost 5 bases and the J gene lost 4 bases, with 8 bases spanning the gap. CDR1 is MNHEY and CDR2 is SVGAGI in the germline V gene. The CDR3 sequence is 13 residues long. CDR3 loop: CASSDLSTGELFF. CDR3 coding DNA: TGTGCCAGCAGTGACTTAAGCACCGGGGAGCTGTTTTTT.

The V call is TRBV12-3 or TRBV12-4, the J call TRBJ1-1, with TRBD1 identical over 8 bases. J was trimmed by 8 bases and V by 5 bases; bases with no gene match: 4. This CDR3 spans 12 amino acids. The DNA for the CDR3 is TGTGCCAGCAGTCACTGGACAGGGGAAGCTTTCTTT. It encodes CASSHWTGEAFF.

This clonotype has at least ten counts. CDR3 in DNA: TGCGCCAGCAGCTTGACTACGGGACAGGGACCACATACGCAGTATTTT. Protein product: CASSLTTGQGPHTQYF. The chain combines TRBV5-1 with TRBJ2-3; 9 bases are a match to TRBD1. Trimming removed 1 base from V and 7 bases from J; junction bases left unmatched: 10. CDR3 length equals 16 residues. Germline values: CDR1 SGHRS, CDR2 YFSETQ.

This clonotype was counted between two and nine times. The chain recombines TRBV5-1 with TRBJ2-3, with TRBD2 identical over 11 bases. The germline V gene has CDR1 SGHRS and CDR2 YFSETQ. V lost 0 bases, J lost 6 bases, and 9 bases stayed unmatched. This CDR3 has 17 amino acids. The CDR3 loop is CASSLATSGVSLDTQYF. CDR3 nucleotides: TGCGCCAGCAGCTTGGCGACTAGCGGGGTAAGCTTGGATACGCAGTATTTT.

At least ten counts were recorded for this clonotype. This chain joins TRBV5-1 and TRBJ2-1; 9 bases are shared with TRBD2. The CDR3 is 15 amino acids. V was clipped by 3 bases and J by 4 bases; unmatched bases: 5. CDR1 SGHRS and CDR2 YFSETQ come from the germline V gene. Written as DNA, the CDR3 is TGCGCCAGCAGCTCTCTAGCGGGAATGTACAATGAGCAGTTCTTC. It is translated as CASSSLAGMYNEQFF.

With regard to this clonotype: This may be a read error, as it is one base from a much larger clone. The chain joins TRBV30 to TRBJ2-1; D remains unclear. CDR1 is GTSNPN, CDR2 SVGIG, per germline (reference sequence). The CDR3 runs to 13 residues. CDR3 amino acids: CARSSYFNNEQFF. CDR3 DNA sequence: TGTGCCCGGAGCTCCTACTTTAACAATGAGCAGTTCTTC. Combining the CDR3 with reference TRBV30 and TRBJ2-1 gives the whole variable domain SQTIHQWPATLVQPVGSPLSLECTVEGTSNPNLYWYRQAAGRGLQLLFYSVGIGQISSEVPQNLSASRPQDRQFILSSKKLLLSDSGFYLCARSSYFNNEQFFGPGTRLTVL.

The rearrangement uses TRBV6-5 and TRBJ2-5, with D unresolved. The CDR3 covers 13 residues. V lost 2 bases and J 4 bases, leaving 8 bases between the germline ends. Germline V gene sequence: CDR1 MNHEY, CDR2 SVGAGI. The CDR3 sequence: CASSYARTETQYF. The CDR3 coding sequence is TGTGCCAGCAGTTACGCCAGAACAGAGACCCAGTACTTC.

The chain joins TRBV7-9 to TRBJ2-3; D is possibly TRBD2 (5 bases). The CDR3 has 16 amino acids. The germline gives CDR1 SEHNR, CDR2 FQNEAQ (reference sequence). Trimming took 5 bases from V and 2 from J, leaving 17 bases between them. As DNA, the CDR3 is TGTGCCAGCAGCGCGAAACTAGGCTTAAACACAGATACGCAGTATTTT. Protein product: CASSAKLGLNTDTQYF.

The rearrangement uses TRBV7-2 and TRBJ1-1; unclear D gene. This CDR3 has 12 residues. The germline V gene encodes CDR1 SGHTA and CDR2 FQGNSA. The V end lost 3 bases, the J end lost 10 bases, and 12 bases lay between the germline ends. CDR3 residues: CASSFKAQAAFF. In DNA form, the CDR3 reads TGTGCCAGCAGCTTTAAGGCCCAGGCAGCTTTCTTT.

This clonotype was found a few times. V and J are TRBV7-2 and TRBJ2-2; D might be TRBD2 (6 bases). The CDR3 contains 14 residues. The ends were cut back, 6 bases at V and 5 bases at J, with 13 bases in the middle. CDR1 is SGHTA, CDR2 FQGNSA, per germline. The CDR3 loop reads CASRPNGGTGELFF. The CDR3 bases are TGTGCCAGCAGACCCAATGGAGGGACCGGGGAGCTGTTTTTT.

This clonotype was counted ten times or more. This chain uses TRBV5-1 with TRBJ2-1; 10 bases match TRBD2. The CDR3 is made up of 15 amino acids. Germline values: CDR1 SGHRS, CDR2 YFSETQ. J gave up 3 bases and V 5 bases, and 5 bases lay outside the gene matches. Here the CDR3 reads CASRDLAGDYNEQFF. The CDR3 coding sequence is TGCGCCAGCAGGGACCTAGCGGGGGACTACAATGAGCAGTTCTTC. The full variable domain, its missing parts supplied by reference TRBV5-1 and TRBJ2-1, is KAGVTQTPRYLIKTRGQQVTLSCSPISGHRSVSWYQQTPGQGLQFLFEYFSETQRNKGNFPGRFSGRQFSNSRSEMNVSTLELGDSALYLCASRDLAGDYNEQFFGPGTRLTVL.

This clonotype was seen repeatedly, ten times or more. V is TRBV18 and J is TRBJ2-7, with a tentative D call TRBD2 (6 bases). Germline lookup yields CDR1 KGHSH and CDR2 LQKENI. Trimming took off 1 base at V and 7 bases at J, with 11 bases between the two ends. The CDR3 runs 13 residues. The CDR3 loop reads CASSPLGRDEQYF. DNA of the CDR3: TGTGCCAGCTCACCACTAGGGCGGGATGAGCAGTACTTC.

This clonotype was seen a handful of times. This chain connects TRBV5-1 to TRBJ1-6; a weak D match, TRBD1 (6 bases). The ends were cut back, 0 bases at V and 8 bases at J, with 15 bases in the middle. This CDR3 is 16 amino acids long. Germline CDR1 reads SGHRS; CDR2 reads YFSETQ. The CDR3 loop is CASSLDWTAGDSPLHF. DNA for the CDR3: TGCGCCAGCAGCTTGGACTGGACAGCAGGGGATTCACCCCTCCACTTT.

V and J are TRBV7-9 and TRBJ1-4; weak D call: TRBD1 (6 bases). The V end was cut by 4 bases, the J end by 8 bases, with 17 bases between. The CDR3 length is 15 residues. In germline, CDR1 is SEHNR, CDR2 FQNEAQ (reference sequence). CDR3 region: CASSCPQEGQEKLFF. The DNA of the CDR3 is TGTGCCAGCAGCTGTCCACAGGAAGGACAGGAAAAACTGTTTTTT.

DNA of the CDR3: TGTGCCAGCAGCCAAGTAAGAGTCGGGGAGCAGTACTTC. Translating gives CASSQVRVGEQYF. The chain couples TRBV14 to TRBJ2-7; D is ambiguous. The CDR3 is 13 amino acids. Trimming cost V 1 base and J 7 bases, with 11 bases left between them. Germline V gene lookup returns CDR1 SGHDN and CDR2 FVKESK.

The rearrangement joins TRBV29-1 to TRBJ2-7, with 7 positions matching TRBD1. The CDR3 is made up of 12 amino acids. V was clipped by 4 bases and J by 5 bases; unmatched bases: 5. CDR1 and CDR2 from the germline V gene are SQVTM and ANQGSEA. The CDR3 nucleotides read TGCAGCGTTGCGACACAGGGGAACGAGCAGTACTTC. It specifies CSVATQGNEQYF.

The sample holds a few counts of this clonotype. Because the CDR3's place on the DNA is in doubt, the DNA is left out and the CDR3 is given as listed by TCRdb. The chain has TRBV30 and TRBJ1-2. From germline, CDR1 is GTSNPN and CDR2 SVGIG (reference sequence). 11 amino acids form the CDR3, both terminal residues included. CDR3 sequence: CARESTYGCTF.

The CDR3 sequence: CASSAGESYEQYF. The CDR3 bases are TGTGCCAGCAGTGCGGGGGAATCCTACGAGCAGTACTTC. The rearrangement links TRBV12-3 or TRBV12-4 to TRBJ2-7, with 7 bases lining up with TRBD2. V dropped 5 bases and J dropped 1; count of bases not matched to a gene: 2. The CDR3 is 13 amino acids.

In this sample, this clonotype turned up many times. The chain combines TRBV20-1 with TRBJ2-5, with D unresolved. Trimming cost V 1 base and J 1 base, with 7 bases left between them. The CDR3 is made up of 13 amino acids. The germline V gene encodes CDR1 DFQATT and CDR2 SNEGSKA (reference sequence). The CDR3 DNA sequence: TGCAGTGCTAGAGTACCCCCCCAAGAGACCCAGTACTTC. The encoded protein is CSARVPPQETQYF.

This rearrangement joins TRBV3-1 to TRBJ2-3; 7 bases align to TRBD2. V was clipped by 0 bases and J by 1 base; unmatched bases: 4. This CDR3 contains 16 residues. CDR1 and CDR2 (germline): LGHDT, YNNKEL (reference sequence). The DNA for the CDR3 is TGTGCCAGCAGCCAAGACCCTAGCGGAGGCACAGATACGCAGTATTTT. Protein product: CASSQDPSGGTDTQYF.

For this clonotype: A much larger clonotype is one base distant, so this may be a read error. The genes are TRBV3-1 and TRBJ2-7; 7 nucleotides match TRBD1. The CDR3 runs to 15 residues. Trimming took 1 base from V and 10 from J; bases not matched to a gene: 13. CDR1 is LGHDT, CDR2 YNNKEL, per germline (reference sequence). The CDR3 spells CASSQVSTGVGTQYF. Here the CDR3 DNA reads TGTGCCAGCAGCCAAGTCTCCACAGGGGTCGGCACTCAGTACTTC.